The T cell receptor (beta chain) under discussion was sequenced for a study of CXCR3-negative and CXCR3-positive naive CD8 T cells. Looking at the study overall: Per library, roughly 1.5 +/- 0.3 million reads; 130 million to 150 million TRB reads overall. Whole-study findings and limits: From TRB CDR3 properties, TCR strength was inferred; surface CD5 did not differ between naive subsets. Compared with CXCR3-negative naive cells, CXCR3-positive naive cells showed more hydrophobic TRB CDR3s.

The naive CD8+ gate required CD45RO-CCR7+CD27+CD95- phenotype. The authors prepared UMI-labeled TRB cDNA libraries by 5' RACE. TCRdb reprocessed the 5' RACE reads; each CDR3 protein has one entry and no DNA is given. Reported are approximately 90,000 distinct CDR3 sequences; the ten largest clones contain around 0.51%. As to this clonotype: Its target is not known.

This clonotype was sampled from a human donor in good health. Some clones in this sample may be carry-over from other donors' samples. The sequencing sample was made of naive CXCR3+ CD8+ T cells from blood. Noted subset: CD45RO-CCR7+CD27+CD95- naive CD8+ T cells expressing CXCR3 (TNR3+).

This chain's CDR3 is CASSLFQGASSGEQFF. V usage is TRBV28 and J usage is TRBJ2-1; the TRBD1 assignment by TCRdb is unverifiable without DNA. Germline CDR1 is MDHEN and CDR2 is SYDVKM. The CDR3 loop spans 16 amino acids.